These 9 T cell receptor beta chains were sequenced from one sample in a study of blood T cell repertoires in COVID-19. Sequenced by immunoSEQ multiplex PCR; TCRdb stores in-frame clones only, minus some. Found here are 190,000 or so clones, approximately 90% of them singletons; the top ten hold approximately 4%. Sequencing was done on a sample of peripheral blood. The receptor set was obtained from a woman younger than 45 with acute or convalescent COVID-19.

The chain recombines TRBV5-1 with TRBJ2-1; tentatively, D is TRBD2 (6 bases). Germline CDR1 SGHRS, CDR2 YFSETQ. The germline V and J ends were trimmed by 4 bases and 0 bases, with 14 bases remaining between them. The CDR3 extends over 16 amino acids. CDR3 nucleotide sequence: TGCGCCAGCAGCGGACTACCCTCACCCTCCTACAATGAGCAGTTCTTC. Protein: CASSGLPSPSYNEQFF.

The rearrangement links TRBV5-1 to TRBJ2-6; no clear D gene. The length of the CDR3 is 15 residues. Between the trimmed V and J ends, which lost 1 base and 0 bases, there was a span of 5 bases. The V gene's germline CDR1 is SGHRS and CDR2 YFSETQ. The CDR3 nucleotides read TGCGCCAGCAGCTTGTTCAACTCTGGGGCCAACGTCCTGACTTTC. Encoded protein: CASSLFNSGANVLTF.

The chain joins TRBV9 to TRBJ1-6; 8 nucleotides line up with TRBD1. The CDR3 loop spans 15 amino acids. V trimming: 0 bases; J trimming: 4 bases; junction bases outside the gene matches: 0. Germline assignment: CDR1 SGDLS and CDR2 YYNGEE. CDR3 sequence (DNA): TGTGCCAGCAGCGTAGGGACAGGGTATAATTCACCCCTCCACTTT. Residues: CASSVGTGYNSPLHF. Together with reference TRBV9 and TRBJ1-6, the CDR3 gives the full variable domain: DSGVTQTPKHLITATGQRVTLRCSPRSGDLSVYWYQQSLDQGLQFLIQYYNGEERAKGNILERFSAQQFPDLHSELNLSSLELGDSALYFCASSVGTGYNSPLHFGNGTRLTVT.

This clone was seen a single time. J is TRBJ1-5 and V is TRBV28, with 10 nucleotides matching TRBD1. The junction had 4 bases not matched to a gene; V was cut back by 5 bases and J by 9 bases. Germline CDR1 reads MDHEN; CDR2 reads SYDVKM. CDR3 length: 13 amino acids. CDR3 sequence: CASSGTGERPQHF. CDR3 sequence (DNA): TGTGCCAGCAGTGGGACAGGGGAACGGCCCCAGCATTTT.

The CDR3 DNA follows: TGTGCCAGCAGGGACAGGGGGGCTCCCCTCCACTTT. Its translation: CASRDRGAPLHF. The rearrangement links TRBV21-1 to TRBJ1-6; the table's D gene call, TRBD1, was not cross checked with the DNA. TRBV21-1 is marked as a pseudogene. This CDR3 has 12 amino acids.

The chain combines TRBV6-5 with TRBJ2-7; D unclear. The CDR3 sequence is 11 residues long. V was cut by 8 bases and J by 1 base, with 6 bases left in between. CDR1 and CDR2 (germline): MNHEY, SVGAGI. The CDR3 protein is CASRASYEQYF. The CDR3 DNA sequence: TGTGCCAGCCGCGCTTCCTACGAGCAGTACTTC.

For the CDR3, the DNA is TGCAGCGTTGAAGATCTTAAGTTCGGGGCTTTCTTT. Translating gives CSVEDLKFGAFF. The V and J genes are TRBV29-1 and TRBJ1-1; D is uncertain. CDR3 length: 12 amino acids. Germline V lookup: CDR1 SQVTM, CDR2 ANQGSEA. V dropped 0 bases and J dropped 11 bases, with 13 bases sitting between them. Full variable domain (rest looked up from reference TRBV29-1 and TRBJ1-1): SAVISQKPSRDICQRGTSLTIQCQVDSQVTMMFWYRQQPGQSLTLIATANQGSEATYESGFVIDKFPISRPNLTFSTLTVSNMSPEDSSIYLCSVEDLKFGAFFGQGTRLTVV.

The CDR3 reads CASSQGLGDTQYF. CDR3 coding DNA: TGTGCCAGCAGTCAGGGACTAGGAGATACGCAGTATTTT. The chain combines TRBV7-6 with TRBJ2-3; 8 positions match TRBD2. The CDR3 consists of 13 residues. Germline V lookup: CDR1 SGHVS, CDR2 FNYEAQ. The junction had 4 bases not matched to a gene; V was cut back by 6 bases and J by 5 bases.

This chain joins TRBV5-1 and TRBJ2-1; the D is unclear. Trimming cost V 0 bases and J 3 bases, with 7 bases left between them. The CDR3 contains 14 residues. CDR1 and CDR2 from the germline V gene are SGHRS and YFSETQ. As DNA, the CDR3 is TGCGCCAGCAGCTTGGATGTTCGCTACAATGAGCAGTTCTTC. Protein: CASSLDVRYNEQFF.